This T cell receptor beta chain was captured by sequencing in a study of T cells in Graves' hyperthyroidism and ophthalmopathy. Amplification targeted TCR beta CDR3 regions from RNA transcripts. Initially, a first-round RT-PCR of the TCR CDR3 employed the HTBI primer set. TCRdb reprocessed the multiplex PCR reads with MiXCR, giving one entry per CDR3 protein. The table lists hundreds of thousands of distinct CDR3 sequences, around 20% of them singletons. Germline V gene sequence: CDR1 SNHLY, CDR2 FYNNEI. V was pared by 7 bases and J by 1 base, with 13 bases between. There are 14 residues in the CDR3. The specimen was blood. The J gene is TRBJ1-1, the V gene TRBV2, with a tentative D call TRBD1 (6 bases). The clonotype originates from a man under 40 with Graves' ophthalmopathy. This chain's CDR3 is CASKVLTGNTEAFF. The CDR3 DNA sequence: TGTGCCAGCAAAGTTCTGACAGGGAACACTGAAGCTTTCTTT. The variable domain in full, completed from reference TRBV2 and TRBJ1-1, reads EPEVTQTPSHQVTQMGQEVILRCVPISNHLYFYWYRQILGQKVEFLVSFYNNEISEKSEIFDDQFSVERPDGSNFTLKIRSTKLEDSAMYFCASKVLTGNTEAFFGQGTRLTVV.